Following are 10 T cell receptor beta chains from one sample sequenced in a study of blood T cell repertoires in COVID-19. TCRdb's copy holds only in-frame clones and misses some; the assay was immunoSEQ multiplex PCR. This sample has around 160,000 clones; around 84% occur once, and the top ten carry roughly 6.2%. Sequencing input: PBMCs or T cells enriched from blood (not recorded which). The receptor source for this set is a woman in her 50s who had been exposed to COVID-19.

J is TRBJ1-1 and V is TRBV19, with D tentatively TRBD1 (6 bases). Germline CDR1 is LNHDA and CDR2 is SQIVND (reference sequence). The V and J ends lost 8 bases and 4 bases respectively, with 23 bases between them. The CDR3 loop spans 16 amino acids. In nucleotides, the CDR3 is TGTGCCAGTGTCCCCATGGGGGCTAGGGGAAGCACTGAAGCTTTCTTT. It yields the protein CASVPMGARGSTEAFF. The full variable domain, its missing parts supplied by reference TRBV19 and TRBJ1-1, is DGGITQSPKYLFRKEGQNVTLSCEQNLNHDAMYWYRQDPGQGLRLIYYSQIVNDFQKGDIAEGYSVSREKKESFPLTVTSAQKNPTAFYLCASVPMGARGSTEAFFGQGTRLTVV.

The chain links TRBV12-5 to TRBJ2-3; 14 nucleotides agree with TRBD2. The germline gives CDR1 LGHNT, CDR2 FRNRAP. With 5 bases clipped from V and 5 bases from J, the junction kept 3 bases outside the gene matches. CDR3 length: 15 residues. CDR3 residues: CASGKGTSGRDTQYF. For the CDR3, the DNA is TGTGCTAGTGGTAAGGGGACTAGCGGGAGAGATACGCAGTATTTT.

The rearrangement uses TRBV19 and TRBJ1-5; TRBD1 is a possible D gene (5 bases). Germline values: CDR1 LNHDA, CDR2 SQIVND (reference sequence). The CDR3 is 17 residues long. V gave up 3 bases and J gave up 0 bases, with 15 bases separating them. Here the CDR3 reads CASSMGPRAYSNQPQHF. As DNA, the CDR3 is TGTGCCAGTAGTATGGGGCCCCGGGCTTATAGCAATCAGCCCCAGCATTTT.

The rearrangement joins TRBV28 to TRBJ2-4, with 8 nucleotides matching TRBD2. The germline V gene encodes CDR1 MDHEN and CDR2 SYDVKM. The CDR3 extends over 20 amino acids. Unmatched junction bases numbered 18, after V lost 5 bases and J lost 0 bases. CDR3 amino acids: CASSPTSGKRIRLAKNIQYF. As DNA, the CDR3 is TGTGCCAGCAGTCCAACTAGCGGTAAACGGATTAGACTAGCCAAAAACATTCAGTACTTC.

This clone was detected only once. J is TRBJ2-2 and V is TRBV12-5, with D unclear. In germline, CDR1 is LGHNT, CDR2 FRNRAP. The CDR3 loop spans 16 amino acids. V gave up 0 bases and J gave up 1 base, with 9 bases separating them. The CDR3: CASGLVSGVNTGELFF. The CDR3 nucleotides are TGTGCTAGTGGTTTGGTATCCGGAGTGAACACCGGGGAGCTGTTTTTT.

This sequence joins TRBV4-2 and TRBJ1-1; TRBD1 matches at 8 bases. The CDR3 is 14 residues long. Germline V lookup: CDR1 LGHNA, CDR2 YNFKEQ. V was clipped by 5 bases and J by 5 bases; unmatched bases: 7. CDR3 protein: CASSWGTGETEAFF. CDR3 DNA sequence: TGTGCCAGCAGCTGGGGGACAGGAGAGACTGAAGCTTTCTTT.

In this sample, this clone turned up once. The chain carries TRBV27 and TRBJ2-1; perhaps TRBD1 as D (6 bases). With 5 bases removed from V and 5 bases from J, the gap between germline ends came to 16 bases. The CDR3 sequence is 15 residues long. From germline, CDR1 is MNHEY and CDR2 SMNVEV (reference sequence). The CDR3 spells CASSPTLTGNNEQFF. The CDR3 coding sequence is TGTGCCAGCAGTCCCACCCTAACAGGGAACAATGAGCAGTTCTTC.

This chain links TRBV12-3 or TRBV12-4 with TRBJ1-2; D is possibly TRBD1 (6 bases). The CDR3 is 12 residues long. V was clipped by 5 bases and J by 8 bases, with 12 bases between them. Here the CDR3 DNA reads TGTGCCAGCAGTGTAACAGGGTTCGGCTACACCTTC. It specifies CASSVTGFGYTF.

V is TRBV7-9 and J is TRBJ2-3, with TRBD2 matching 8 bases. The V and J ends lost 4 bases and 1 base, in that order; junction bases with no gene match: 4. CDR3 length: 15 residues. Germline V gives CDR1 SEHNR, CDR2 FQNEAQ (reference sequence). CDR3 coding DNA: TGTGCCAGCAGCTCCGTAGCGGGGCGCACAGATACGCAGTATTTT. Residues: CASSSVAGRTDTQYF.

The J gene is TRBJ2-1, the V gene TRBV11-2, with TRBD2 matching over 7 bases. Germline assignment: CDR1 SGHAT and CDR2 FQNNGV. Trimming at V came to 0 bases and at J to 5 bases, leaving 4 bases not matched to a gene. This CDR3 region has 15 residues. CDR3 sequence reads: CASSLEGLTHNEQFF. DNA for the CDR3: TGTGCCAGCAGCTTAGAGGGACTAACCCACAATGAGCAGTTCTTC.